One sample yielded the 20 T cell receptor beta chains listed below, sequenced in a study of T cell changes during pregnancy in multiple sclerosis. Produced via immunoSEQ multiplex PCR; TCRdb's table is partial and in-frame only. Among about 98,000 clones, around 90% were seen once, and the ten largest hold roughly 2%. The starting material was peripheral blood, obtained after pregnancy. The receptor set was obtained from a female donor in good health, enrolled as a control in a pregnancy study.

This chain links TRBV7-9 with TRBJ2-6; 9 bases align to TRBD1. V trimming: 5 bases; J trimming: 2 bases; junction bases outside the gene matches: 7. CDR3 length equals 17 residues. Germline assignment: CDR1 SEHNR and CDR2 FQNEAQ (reference sequence). The CDR3 nucleotides read TGTGCCAGCAGCGCCACAGGGGGCGCCCCTGGGGCCAACGTCCTGACTTTC. This gives the protein CASSATGGAPGANVLTF.

This clone was observed a single time. The rearrangement uses TRBV21-1 and TRBJ2-5; whether TRBD1, the table's D call, matches the DNA was not checked. The J call is in doubt because the DNA end fits TRBJ2-7 better. TRBV21-1 is flagged as a pseudogene. This CDR3 region has 14 residues. CDR3 nucleotide sequence: TGTGCCAGCAGCAGGGGGGACAGTGAATACGAGCAGTACTTC. The encoded protein is CASSRGDSEYEQYF.

The rearrangement uses TRBV5-4 and TRBJ2-5, with 7 bases that match TRBD1. With V trimmed by 5 bases and J by 1 base, 8 bases remained unmatched. CDR3 length: 15 residues. Germline loops: CDR1 SGHNT, CDR2 YYREEE (reference sequence). Written as DNA, the CDR3 is TGTGCCAGCAGAGAACCGGGACAGCCCCAAGAGACCCAGTACTTC. It is translated as CASREPGQPQETQYF.

This clone was seen once. The V call is TRBV19, the J call TRBJ1-4, with a tentative D call TRBD1 (5 bases). The V end was cut by 3 bases, the J end by 13 bases, with 12 bases between. CDR3 length equals 12 residues. Germline lookup yields CDR1 LNHDA and CDR2 SQIVND (reference sequence). CDR3 nucleotide sequence: TGTGCCAGTAGTATTGGGGCAGTCAGACTGTTTTTT. It yields the protein CASSIGAVRLFF.

The chain carries TRBV15 and TRBJ2-1; a possible D gene is TRBD1 (6 bases). In germline, CDR1 is LNHNV, CDR2 YYDKDF (reference sequence). CDR3 length equals 18 residues. V was shortened by 0 bases and J by 1 base, with 16 bases between the two germline ends. DNA of the CDR3: TGTGCCACCAGCAGAGATCAGGCTTGGGGGCCTTCCTACAATGAGCAGTTCTTC. Translating it yields CATSRDQAWGPSYNEQFF.

The J gene is TRBJ2-3, the V gene TRBV7-2; 7 bases match TRBD2. The CDR3 loop spans 14 amino acids. The J segment lost 5 bases and the V segment lost 2 bases, leaving 4 bases of the junction unmatched. Germline V gene sequence: CDR1 SGHTA, CDR2 FQGNSA. The CDR3: CASSLWGGKDTQYF. The CDR3 DNA sequence: TGTGCCAGCAGCTTATGGGGGGGAAAAGATACGCAGTATTTT.

This clone was detected once. The genes are TRBV11-3 and TRBJ1-1, with a possible D match to TRBD1 (6 bases). Germline CDR1 reads SGHNT; CDR2 reads YENEEA. With 4 bases removed from V and 4 bases from J, the gap between germline ends came to 13 bases. This CDR3 contains 14 residues. Here the CDR3 reads CASSSQGGVTEAFF. CDR3 DNA: TGTGCCAGCAGCTCACAGGGAGGGGTCACTGAAGCTTTCTTT.

V is TRBV25-1 and J is TRBJ2-3; the D is unclear. The CDR3 length is 14 residues. The germline gives CDR1 MGHDK, CDR2 SYGVNS. Trimming left V 0 bases short and J 1 base short, with 5 bases between. CDR3 loop: CASSEYRGTDTQYF. The CDR3, as DNA: TGTGCCAGCAGTGAATACCGGGGCACAGATACGCAGTATTTT.

This sequence joins TRBV7-3 and TRBJ2-7; D gene uncertain. The CDR3 is made up of 13 amino acids. Deletions cut 5 bases from V and 5 bases from J, with 13 bases between. Germline lookup yields CDR1 SGHTA and CDR2 FQGTGA. The CDR3 region is CASSTPRTDEQYF. Written as DNA, the CDR3 is TGTGCCAGCAGCACTCCAAGAACGGACGAGCAGTACTTC.

The chain joins TRBV29-1 to TRBJ2-7; D possibly corresponds to TRBD2 (6 bases). The CDR3 sequence is 13 residues long. The V gene's germline CDR1 is SQVTM and CDR2 ANQGSEA. V was pared by 3 bases and J by 6 bases, with 15 bases between. The CDR3 region is CSVEGTLRGEQYF. CDR3 coding DNA: TGCAGCGTTGAGGGGACTCTTCGGGGCGAGCAGTACTTC.

The rearrangement links TRBV15 to TRBJ1-2; 7 nucleotides agree with TRBD1. J gave up 1 base and V 0 bases, and 2 bases lay outside the gene matches. CDR1 LNHNV and CDR2 YYDKDF come from the germline V gene (reference sequence). This CDR3 region has 15 residues. The CDR3, as DNA: TGTGCCACCAGCAGAGAGACAGGGCTTAACTATGGCTACACCTTC. Its translation: CATSRETGLNYGYTF. Based on the CDR3 plus reference TRBV15 and TRBJ1-2, the full variable domain is DAMVIQNPRYQVTQFGKPVTLSCSQTLNHNVMYWYQQKSSQAPKLLFHYYDKDFNNEADTPDNFQSRRPNTSFCFLDIRSPGLGDTAMYLCATSRETGLNYGYTFGSGTRLTVV.

The chain has TRBV19 and TRBJ1-5; 8 nucleotides align to TRBD1. CDR3 length: 14 residues. The ends lost 8 bases at V and 6 bases at J; junction bases unmatched: 9. CDR1 and CDR2 from the germline V gene are LNHDA and SQIVND (reference sequence). Here the CDR3 reads CASSNQGAVQPQHF. The CDR3 DNA reads TGTGCCAGTTCAAATCAGGGGGCGGTTCAGCCCCAGCATTTT. The full variable domain, with the rest looked up from reference TRBV19 and TRBJ1-5, is DGGITQSPKYLFRKEGQNVTLSCEQNLNHDAMYWYRQDPGQGLRLIYYSQIVNDFQKGDIAEGYSVSREKKESFPLTVTSAQKNPTAFYLCASSNQGAVQPQHFGDGTRLSIL.

CDR3 residues: CASSMARRGTDTQYF. The CDR3 DNA reads TGTGCCAGTAGTATGGCTCGCAGAGGGACAGATACGCAGTATTTT. The J gene is TRBJ2-3, the V gene TRBV19, with D tentatively TRBD2 (5 bases). CDR3 size: 15 residues. In germline, CDR1 is LNHDA, CDR2 SQIVND (reference sequence). V gave up 3 bases and J gave up 3 bases, with 13 bases separating them. Looking up the rest from reference TRBV19 and TRBJ2-3 gives the full variable domain: DGGITQSPKYLFRKEGQNVTLSCEQNLNHDAMYWYRQDPGQGLRLIYYSQIVNDFQKGDIAEGYSVSREKKESFPLTVTSAQKNPTAFYLCASSMARRGTDTQYFGPGTRLTVL.

The rearrangement links TRBV6-4 to TRBJ1-1; no clear D. CDR1 is MRHNA, CDR2 SNTAGT, per germline. CDR3 length: 12 amino acids. V was shortened by 0 bases and J by 11 bases, with 10 bases between the two germline ends. CDR3 residues: CASSDSKSQAFF. The CDR3 bases are TGTGCCAGCAGTGACTCGAAAAGTCAGGCTTTCTTT.

CDR3 nucleotides: TGTGCCAGCAGCTTTAGGGGACAGGGGTATTCACCCCTCCACTTT. It codes for CASSFRGQGYSPLHF. The chain carries TRBV7-9 and TRBJ1-6, with 10 nucleotides matching TRBD1. Germline V CDR1 and CDR2: SEHNR, FQNEAQ (reference sequence). The CDR3 is 15 amino acids. Losses at the gene ends were 3 bases for V and 8 bases for J; bases not matched to a gene: 4.

The V call is TRBV12-2, the J call TRBJ2-3; TRBD2 is the table's D call, not checked against the DNA. TRBV12-2 is a known pseudogene. The CDR3 length is 16 residues. DNA of the CDR3: TGTGCAAGTCGCTTATTATCTAGCGGGGATGGGAAGGAGCAGTATTTT. This translates into CASRLLSSGDGKEQYF.

The genes are TRBV19 and TRBJ2-7, with 8 nucleotides matching TRBD1. The CDR3 length is 17 residues. Trimming took 6 bases from V and 3 from J; bases not matched to a gene: 16. CDR1 LNHDA and CDR2 SQIVND come from the germline V gene (reference sequence). The CDR3 loop reads CASSLMGRGRTSYEQYF. The CDR3 DNA follows: TGTGCCAGTAGCTTAATGGGCAGGGGGCGAACTAGCTACGAGCAGTACTTC. Filled out from reference TRBV19 and TRBJ2-7, the complete variable domain reads DGGITQSPKYLFRKEGQNVTLSCEQNLNHDAMYWYRQDPGQGLRLIYYSQIVNDFQKGDIAEGYSVSREKKESFPLTVTSAQKNPTAFYLCASSLMGRGRTSYEQYFGPGTRLTVT.

J is TRBJ2-2 and V is TRBV30; 10 nucleotides match TRBD1. The CDR3 runs to 14 residues. V shed 4 bases and J 6 bases; nucleotides not matched to a gene: 5. The germline V gene encodes CDR1 GTSNPN and CDR2 SVGIG (reference sequence). Here the CDR3 DNA reads TGTGCCTGGATGGGCGGGACAGGGGCCGGGGAGCTGTTTTTT. Amino acid sequence: CAWMGGTGAGELFF.

This chain links TRBV18 with TRBJ2-7; 11 nucleotides align to TRBD2. The germline V gene has CDR1 KGHSH and CDR2 LQKENI. This CDR3 contains 16 residues. With 3 bases clipped from V and 2 bases from J, the junction kept 6 bases outside the gene matches. The CDR3 DNA reads TGTGCCAGCTCACCGGGGGCTAGCGGGAGGACCTACGAGCAGTACTTC. It specifies CASSPGASGRTYEQYF. The whole variable domain, filled in from reference TRBV18 and TRBJ2-7, reads NAGVMQNPRHLVRRRGQEARLRCSPMKGHSHVYWYRQLPEEGLKFMVYLQKENIIDESGMPKERFSAEFPKEGPSILRIQQVVRGDSAAYFCASSPGASGRTYEQYFGPGTRLTVT.

This chain uses TRBV19 with TRBJ2-7, with TRBD1 as a possible D gene (5 bases). Trimming cost V 5 bases and J 1 base, with 12 bases left between them. CDR1 LNHDA and CDR2 SQIVND come from the germline V gene (reference sequence). The CDR3 consists of 14 residues. The DNA of the CDR3 is TGTGCCAGTAGTCCATCAACAGGATCCTACGAGCAGTACTTC. It is translated as CASSPSTGSYEQYF.